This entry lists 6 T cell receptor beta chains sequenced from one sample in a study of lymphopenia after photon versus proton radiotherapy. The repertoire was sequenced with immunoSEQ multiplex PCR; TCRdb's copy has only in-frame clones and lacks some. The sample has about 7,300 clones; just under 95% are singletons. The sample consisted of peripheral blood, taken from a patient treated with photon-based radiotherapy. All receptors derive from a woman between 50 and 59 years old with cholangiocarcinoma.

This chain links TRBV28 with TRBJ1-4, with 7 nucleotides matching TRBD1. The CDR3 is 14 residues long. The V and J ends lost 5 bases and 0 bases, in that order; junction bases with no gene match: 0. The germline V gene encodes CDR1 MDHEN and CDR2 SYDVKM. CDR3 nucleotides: TGTGCCAGCAGTACAGGGGCAACTAATGAAAAACTGTTTTTT. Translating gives CASSTGATNEKLFF.

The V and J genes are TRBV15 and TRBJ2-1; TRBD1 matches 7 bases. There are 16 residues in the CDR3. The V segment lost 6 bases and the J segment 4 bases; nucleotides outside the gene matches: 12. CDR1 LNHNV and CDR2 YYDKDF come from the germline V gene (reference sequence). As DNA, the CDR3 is TGTGCCACCAGAAGTTCCACAGGGGCCTATTACAATGAGCAGTTCTTC. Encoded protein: CATRSSTGAYYNEQFF. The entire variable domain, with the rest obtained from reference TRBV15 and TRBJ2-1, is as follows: DAMVIQNPRYQVTQFGKPVTLSCSQTLNHNVMYWYQQKSSQAPKLLFHYYDKDFNNEADTPDNFQSRRPNTSFCFLDIRSPGLGDTAMYLCATRSSTGAYYNEQFFGPGTRLTVL.

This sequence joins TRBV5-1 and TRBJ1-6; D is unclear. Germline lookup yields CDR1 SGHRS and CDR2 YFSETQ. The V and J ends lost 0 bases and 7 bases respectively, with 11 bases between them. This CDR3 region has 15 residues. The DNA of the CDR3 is TGCGCCAGCAGCTTGGCCGGACCCATGAATTCACCCCTCCACTTT. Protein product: CASSLAGPMNSPLHF.

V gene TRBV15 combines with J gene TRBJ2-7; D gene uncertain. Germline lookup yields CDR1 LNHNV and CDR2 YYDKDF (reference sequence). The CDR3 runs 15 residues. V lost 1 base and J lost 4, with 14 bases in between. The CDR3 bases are TGTGCCACCAGCAGAGTAGGGATCAAGAATTACGAGCAGTACTTC. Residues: CATSRVGIKNYEQYF.

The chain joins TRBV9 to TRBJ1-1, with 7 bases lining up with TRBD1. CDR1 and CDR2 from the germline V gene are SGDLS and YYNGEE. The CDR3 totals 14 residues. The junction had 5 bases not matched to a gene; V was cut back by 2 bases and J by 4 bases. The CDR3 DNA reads TGTGCCAGCAGCGTTACTGGACAGGCCACTGAAGCTTTCTTT. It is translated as CASSVTGQATEAFF.

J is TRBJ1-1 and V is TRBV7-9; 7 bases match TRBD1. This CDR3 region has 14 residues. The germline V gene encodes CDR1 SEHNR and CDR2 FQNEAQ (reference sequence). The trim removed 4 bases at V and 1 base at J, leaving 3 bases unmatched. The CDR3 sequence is CASSSGQPNTEAFF. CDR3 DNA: TGTGCCAGCAGCTCGGGACAGCCGAACACTGAAGCTTTCTTT.